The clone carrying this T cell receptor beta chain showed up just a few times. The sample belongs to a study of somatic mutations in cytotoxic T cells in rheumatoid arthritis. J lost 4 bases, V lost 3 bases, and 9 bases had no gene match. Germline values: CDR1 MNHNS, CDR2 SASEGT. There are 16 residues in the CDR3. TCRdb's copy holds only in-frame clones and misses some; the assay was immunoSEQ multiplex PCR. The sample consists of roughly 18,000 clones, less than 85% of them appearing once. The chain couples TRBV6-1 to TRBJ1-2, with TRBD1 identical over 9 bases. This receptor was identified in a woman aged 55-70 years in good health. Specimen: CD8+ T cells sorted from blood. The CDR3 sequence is CASSDTGGADAYGYTF. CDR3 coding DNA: TGTGCCAGCAGTGACACAGGGGGCGCAGACGCCTATGGCTACACCTTC.